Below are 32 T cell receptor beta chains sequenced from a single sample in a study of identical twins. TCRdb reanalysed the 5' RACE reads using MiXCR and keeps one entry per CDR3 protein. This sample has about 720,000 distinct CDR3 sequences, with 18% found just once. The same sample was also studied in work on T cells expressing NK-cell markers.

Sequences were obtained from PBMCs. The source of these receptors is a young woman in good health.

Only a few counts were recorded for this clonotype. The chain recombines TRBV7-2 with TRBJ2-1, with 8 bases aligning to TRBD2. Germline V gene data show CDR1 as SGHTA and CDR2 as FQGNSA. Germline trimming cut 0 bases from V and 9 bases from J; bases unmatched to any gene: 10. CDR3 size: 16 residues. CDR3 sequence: CASSLAVLAGTGEQFF. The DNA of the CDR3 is TGTGCCAGCAGCTTAGCCGTATTAGCGGGAACCGGTGAGCAGTTCTTC.

The CDR3 protein is CASSQGTSGGVNEQFF. The CDR3 nucleotides are TGCGCCAGCAGCCAGGGTACTAGCGGGGGGGTCAATGAGCAGTTCTTC. The rearrangement joins TRBV4-1 to TRBJ2-1, with 13 positions matching TRBD2. Germline V gene lookup returns CDR1 MGHRA and CDR2 YSYEKL. V trimming: 3 bases; J trimming: 6 bases; junction bases outside the gene matches: 5. The CDR3 contains 16 residues.

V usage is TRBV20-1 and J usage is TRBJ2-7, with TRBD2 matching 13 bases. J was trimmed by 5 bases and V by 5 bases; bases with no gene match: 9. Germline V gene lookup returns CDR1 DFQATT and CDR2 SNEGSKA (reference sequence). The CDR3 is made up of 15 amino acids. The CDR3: CSAGPGLAGTNEQYF. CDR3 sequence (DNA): TGCAGTGCTGGGCCGGGACTAGCGGGAACCAACGAGCAGTACTTC.

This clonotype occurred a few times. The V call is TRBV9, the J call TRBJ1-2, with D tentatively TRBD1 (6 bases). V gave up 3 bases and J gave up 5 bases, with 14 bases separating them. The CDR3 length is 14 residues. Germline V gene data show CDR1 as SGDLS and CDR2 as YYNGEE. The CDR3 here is CASSATTGPYGYTF. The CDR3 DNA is TGTGCCAGCAGCGCCACGACAGGCCCTTATGGCTACACCTTC.

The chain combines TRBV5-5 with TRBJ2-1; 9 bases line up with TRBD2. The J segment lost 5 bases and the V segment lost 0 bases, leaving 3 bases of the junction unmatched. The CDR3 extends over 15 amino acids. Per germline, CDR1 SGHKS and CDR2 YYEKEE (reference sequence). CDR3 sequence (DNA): TGTGCCAGCAGCTTGGCGGCTAGCGGGGACAATGAGCAGTTCTTC. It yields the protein CASSLAASGDNEQFF.

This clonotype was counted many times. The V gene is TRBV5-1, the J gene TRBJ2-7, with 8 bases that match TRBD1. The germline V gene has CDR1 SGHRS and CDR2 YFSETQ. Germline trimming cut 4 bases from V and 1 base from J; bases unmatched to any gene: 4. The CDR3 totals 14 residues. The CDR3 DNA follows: TGCGCCAGCAGCCACACAGGGGGATCCTACGAGCAGTACTTC. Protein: CASSHTGGSYEQYF. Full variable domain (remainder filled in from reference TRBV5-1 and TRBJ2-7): KAGVTQTPRYLIKTRGQQVTLSCSPISGHRSVSWYQQTPGQGLQFLFEYFSETQRNKGNFPGRFSGRQFSNSRSEMNVSTLELGDSALYLCASSHTGGSYEQYFGPGTRLTVT.

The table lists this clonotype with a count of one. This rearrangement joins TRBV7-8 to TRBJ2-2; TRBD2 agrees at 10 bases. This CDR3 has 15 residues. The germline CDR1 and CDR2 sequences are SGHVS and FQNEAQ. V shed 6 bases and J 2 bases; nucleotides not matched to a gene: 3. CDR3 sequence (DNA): TGTGCCAGCAGGAGCGGGAGGGGAAACACCGGGGAGCTGTTTTTT. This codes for CASRSGRGNTGELFF. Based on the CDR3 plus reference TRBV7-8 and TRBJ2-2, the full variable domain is GAGVSQSPRYKVAKRGQDVALRCDPISGHVSLFWYQQALGQGPEFLTYFQNEAQLDKSGLPSDRFFAERPEGSVSTLKIQRTQQEDSAVYLCASRSGRGNTGELFFGEGSRLTVL.

In DNA form, the CDR3 reads TGTGCCAGCTCTCCTACAGGGTTAAGGGGTGAGCAGTTCTTC. Translated, it gives CASSPTGLRGEQFF. The chain combines TRBV2 with TRBJ2-1; possible D gene TRBD1, 6 bases. Per germline, CDR1 SNHLY and CDR2 FYNNEI. CDR3 length: 14 amino acids. V lost 8 bases to trimming and J lost 9 bases, with 20 bases between them.

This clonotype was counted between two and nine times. The CDR3 DNA follows: TGCAGTGCTAGGAGGCCAGGGGATAGGATCGACGAGCAGTACTTC. This translates into CSARRPGDRIDEQYF. The V gene is TRBV20-1, the J gene TRBJ2-7; tentatively, D is TRBD1 (6 bases). Trimming removed 3 bases at V and 5 bases at J, with 20 bases between. The germline V gene encodes CDR1 DFQATT and CDR2 SNEGSKA (reference sequence). This CDR3 contains 15 residues.

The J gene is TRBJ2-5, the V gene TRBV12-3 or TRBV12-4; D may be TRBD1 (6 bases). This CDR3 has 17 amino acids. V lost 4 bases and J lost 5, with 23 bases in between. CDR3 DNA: TGTGCCAGCAGTTCCCCCAAACTAGGGGGTATGTGGGAGACCCAGTACTTC. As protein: CASSSPKLGGMWETQYF.

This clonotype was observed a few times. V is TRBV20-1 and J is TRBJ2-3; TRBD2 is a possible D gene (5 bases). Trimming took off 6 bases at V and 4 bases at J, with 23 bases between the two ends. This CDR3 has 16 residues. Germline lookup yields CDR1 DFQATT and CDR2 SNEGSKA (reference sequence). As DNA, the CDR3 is TGCAGTGCCACCACCCTCTGGGCGGGCGACGCAGATACGCAGTATTTT. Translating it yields CSATTLWAGDADTQYF.

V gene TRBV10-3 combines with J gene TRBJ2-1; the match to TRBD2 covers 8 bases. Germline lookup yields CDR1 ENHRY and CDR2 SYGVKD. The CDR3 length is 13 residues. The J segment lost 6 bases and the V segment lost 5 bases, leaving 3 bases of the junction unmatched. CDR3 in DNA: TGTGCCATCAGTCACGGGACTAGCAATGAGCAGTTCTTC. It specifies CAISHGTSNEQFF.

In DNA, the CDR3 is TGTGCCAGCAGCCAAACAGGGGGCGCCTGGTATTTTCGCACTGAAGCTTTCTTT. Amino acids: CASSQTGGAWYFRTEAFF. The chain combines TRBV4-2 with TRBJ1-1; 9 bases line up with TRBD1. The V gene's germline CDR1 is LGHNA and CDR2 YNFKEQ. The CDR3 covers 18 residues. The V and J ends lost 2 bases and 4 bases, in that order; junction bases with no gene match: 14.

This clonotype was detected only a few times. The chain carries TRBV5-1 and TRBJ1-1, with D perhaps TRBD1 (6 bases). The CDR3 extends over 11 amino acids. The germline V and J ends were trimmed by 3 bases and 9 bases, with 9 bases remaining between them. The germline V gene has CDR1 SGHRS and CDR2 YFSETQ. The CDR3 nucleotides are TGCGCCAGCAGCTCAGGACAGAAAGCTTTCTTT. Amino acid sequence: CASSSGQKAFF.

Written as DNA, the CDR3 is TGTGCCAGCAGCTTAGGCAGCGGGGGGGTTGGAGATACGCAGTATTTT. Translated: CASSLGSGGVGDTQYF. The chain has TRBV7-8 and TRBJ2-3; 10 bases match TRBD2. The CDR3 contains 16 residues. The germline V gene has CDR1 SGHVS and CDR2 FQNEAQ. J lost 5 bases, V lost 1 base, and 6 bases had no gene match.

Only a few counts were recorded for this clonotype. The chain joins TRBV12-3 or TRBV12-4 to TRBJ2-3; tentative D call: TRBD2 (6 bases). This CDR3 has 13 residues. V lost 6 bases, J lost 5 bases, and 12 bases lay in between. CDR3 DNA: TGTGCCAGCAGACCTGGGACTTTAGATACGCAGTATTTT. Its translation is CASRPGTLDTQYF.

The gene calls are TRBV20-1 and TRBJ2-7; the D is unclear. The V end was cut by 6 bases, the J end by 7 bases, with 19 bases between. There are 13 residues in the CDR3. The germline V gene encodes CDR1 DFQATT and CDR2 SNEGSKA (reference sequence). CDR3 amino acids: CSADSLDEPEQYF. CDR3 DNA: TGCAGTGCCGATAGCCTAGACGAACCGGAGCAGTACTTC.

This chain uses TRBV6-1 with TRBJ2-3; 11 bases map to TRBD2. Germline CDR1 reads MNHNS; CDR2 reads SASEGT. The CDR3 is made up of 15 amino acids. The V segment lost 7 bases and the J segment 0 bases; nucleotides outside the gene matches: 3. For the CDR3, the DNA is TGTGCCAGCACGCGGACTAGCGGGAGCACAGATACGCAGTATTTT. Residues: CASTRTSGSTDTQYF.

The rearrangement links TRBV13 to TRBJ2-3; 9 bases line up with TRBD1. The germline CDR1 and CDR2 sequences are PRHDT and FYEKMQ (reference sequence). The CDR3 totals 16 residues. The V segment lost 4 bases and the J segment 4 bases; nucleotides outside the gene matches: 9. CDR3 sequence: CASSSDRGLLADTQYF. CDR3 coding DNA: TGTGCCAGCAGCTCGGACAGGGGATTATTGGCAGATACGCAGTATTTT.

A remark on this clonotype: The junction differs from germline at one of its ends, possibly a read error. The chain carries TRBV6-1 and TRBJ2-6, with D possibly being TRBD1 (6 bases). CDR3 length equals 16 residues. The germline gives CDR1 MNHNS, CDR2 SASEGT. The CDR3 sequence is CASRQPQGSGANVLAF. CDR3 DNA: TGTGCCAGCAGGCAACCACAGGGATCTGGGGCCAACGTCCTGGCTTTC.

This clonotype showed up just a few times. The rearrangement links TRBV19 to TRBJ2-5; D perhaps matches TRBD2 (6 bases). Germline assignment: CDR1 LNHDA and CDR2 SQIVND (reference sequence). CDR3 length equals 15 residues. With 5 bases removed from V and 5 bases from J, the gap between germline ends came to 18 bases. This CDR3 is CASSVSGTVIETQYF. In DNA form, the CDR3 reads TGTGCCAGTAGTGTCTCCGGGACTGTGATTGAGACCCAGTACTTC.

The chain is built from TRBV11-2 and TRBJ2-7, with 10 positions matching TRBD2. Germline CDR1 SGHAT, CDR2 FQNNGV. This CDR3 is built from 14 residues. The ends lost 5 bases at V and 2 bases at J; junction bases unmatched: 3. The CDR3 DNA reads TGTGCCAGCAGCCATAGCGGGGGGCCCTACGAGCAGTACTTC. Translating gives CASSHSGGPYEQYF.

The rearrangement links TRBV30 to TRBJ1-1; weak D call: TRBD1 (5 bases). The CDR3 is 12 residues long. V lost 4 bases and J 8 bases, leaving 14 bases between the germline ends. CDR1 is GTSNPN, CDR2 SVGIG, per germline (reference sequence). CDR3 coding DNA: TGTGCCTGGATGGGGGAGAGGAGAGAAGCTTTCTTT. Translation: CAWMGERREAFF.

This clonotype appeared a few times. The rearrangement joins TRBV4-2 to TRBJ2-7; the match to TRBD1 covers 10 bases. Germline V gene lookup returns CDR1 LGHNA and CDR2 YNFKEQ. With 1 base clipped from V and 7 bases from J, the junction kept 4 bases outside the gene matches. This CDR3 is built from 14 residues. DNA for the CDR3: TGTGCCAGCAGCCAAGCGGACAGGGGGTATGAGCAGTACTTC. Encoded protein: CASSQADRGYEQYF.

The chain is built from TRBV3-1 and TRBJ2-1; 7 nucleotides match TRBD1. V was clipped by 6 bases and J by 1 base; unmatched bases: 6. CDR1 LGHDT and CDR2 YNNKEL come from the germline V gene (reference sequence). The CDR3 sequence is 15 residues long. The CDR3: CASRDRDSSYNEQFF. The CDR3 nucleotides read TGTGCCAGCAGGGACCGGGACAGTTCCTACAATGAGCAGTTCTTC.

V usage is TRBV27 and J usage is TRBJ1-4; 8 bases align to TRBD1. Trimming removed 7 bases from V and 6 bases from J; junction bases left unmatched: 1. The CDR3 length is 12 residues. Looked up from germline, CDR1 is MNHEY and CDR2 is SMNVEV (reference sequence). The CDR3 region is CASKGQDEKLFF. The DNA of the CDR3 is TGTGCCAGCAAGGGACAGGATGAAAAACTGTTTTTT.

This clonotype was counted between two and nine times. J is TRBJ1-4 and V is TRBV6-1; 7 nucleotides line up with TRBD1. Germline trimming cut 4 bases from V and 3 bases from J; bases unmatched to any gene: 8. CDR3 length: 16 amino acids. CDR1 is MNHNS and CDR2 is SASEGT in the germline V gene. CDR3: CASSGPGGRSNEKLFF. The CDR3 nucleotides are TGTGCCAGCAGTGGCCCAGGGGGAAGGTCTAATGAAAAACTGTTTTTT.

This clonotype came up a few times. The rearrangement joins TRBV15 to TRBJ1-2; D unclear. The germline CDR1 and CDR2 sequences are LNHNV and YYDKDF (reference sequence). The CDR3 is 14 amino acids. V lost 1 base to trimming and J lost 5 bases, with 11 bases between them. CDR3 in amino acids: CATSRVATVYGYTF. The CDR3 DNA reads TGTGCCACCAGCAGAGTGGCGACGGTTTATGGCTACACCTTC.

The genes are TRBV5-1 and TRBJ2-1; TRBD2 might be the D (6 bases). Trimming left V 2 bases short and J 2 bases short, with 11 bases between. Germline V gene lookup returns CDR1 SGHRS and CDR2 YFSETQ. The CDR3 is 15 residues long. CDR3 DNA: TGCGCCAGCAGCTTCACCGGGACTCCCTACAATGAGCAGTTCTTC. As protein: CASSFTGTPYNEQFF.

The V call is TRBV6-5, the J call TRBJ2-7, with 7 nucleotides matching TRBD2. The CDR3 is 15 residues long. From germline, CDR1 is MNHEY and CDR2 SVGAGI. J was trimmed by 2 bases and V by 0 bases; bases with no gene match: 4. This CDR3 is CASSYSREGPYEQYF. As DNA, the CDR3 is TGTGCCAGCAGTTACTCAAGGGAGGGGCCCTACGAGCAGTACTTC.

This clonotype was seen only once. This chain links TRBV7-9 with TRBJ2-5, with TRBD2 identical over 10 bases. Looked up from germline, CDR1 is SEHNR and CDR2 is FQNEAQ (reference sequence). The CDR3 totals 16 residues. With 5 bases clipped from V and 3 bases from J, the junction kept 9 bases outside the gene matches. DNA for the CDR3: TGTGCCAGCAGCCCGTTCAGCGGGAGGGCCAAAGAGACCCAGTACTTC. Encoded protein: CASSPFSGRAKETQYF. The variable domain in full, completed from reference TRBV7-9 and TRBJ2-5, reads DTGVSQNPRHKITKRGQNVTFRCDPISEHNRLYWYRQTLGQGPEFLTYFQNEAQLEKSRLLSDRFSAERPKGSFSTLEIQRTEQGDSAMYLCASSPFSGRAKETQYFGPGTRLLVL.

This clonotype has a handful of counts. The CDR3, as DNA: TGTGCCAGCAGTGGGGACAGTTTCTTCTACGAGCAGTACTTC. It yields the protein CASSGDSFFYEQYF. V and J are TRBV25-1 and TRBJ2-7; TRBD1 matches at 7 bases. The CDR3 sequence is 14 residues long. The ends lost 4 bases at V and 3 bases at J; junction bases unmatched: 6. Germline-derived CDR1 and CDR2 are MGHDK and SYGVNS.